This T cell receptor (beta chain) came from a study of metastatic and nonmetastatic thyroid tumors. About the research overall: Repertoires from blood and tumor or nodule tissue of malignant and benign thyroid patients were compared.

Study-level findings and limits: TCR beta diversity was reportedly significantly higher in malignant thyroid tumors than benign nodules, in blood and tumor.

Per the authors' pipeline: Variation in CDR3 across clinicopathological groups served as the basis for constructing a distant-metastasis classifier in papillary thyroid cancer. MiXCR reprocessed the PCR reads for TCRdb. The V and J calls here are based on TCRdb, not the publication. The sample has roughly 4,000 clones, around 32% seen once. No patient had received any treatment before thyroid surgery. About this clone itself: Antigen unknown.

CDR3 length: 17 amino acids. With 6 bases removed from V and 3 bases from J, the gap between germline ends came to 20 bases. The gene calls are TRBV12-3 or TRBV12-4 and TRBJ2-2; D may be TRBD2 (6 bases). The TCR sequence derives from a male donor with papillary thyroid cancer or a benign thyroid nodule (not recorded which). Some clones in this sample may be carry-over from other donors' samples. Sample: adjacent normal tissue. The CDR3 bases are TGTGCCAGCAGCAACCCGGGGGTCGGGGTCCACACCGGGGAGCTGTTTTTT. Its translation: CASSNPGVGVHTGELFF.